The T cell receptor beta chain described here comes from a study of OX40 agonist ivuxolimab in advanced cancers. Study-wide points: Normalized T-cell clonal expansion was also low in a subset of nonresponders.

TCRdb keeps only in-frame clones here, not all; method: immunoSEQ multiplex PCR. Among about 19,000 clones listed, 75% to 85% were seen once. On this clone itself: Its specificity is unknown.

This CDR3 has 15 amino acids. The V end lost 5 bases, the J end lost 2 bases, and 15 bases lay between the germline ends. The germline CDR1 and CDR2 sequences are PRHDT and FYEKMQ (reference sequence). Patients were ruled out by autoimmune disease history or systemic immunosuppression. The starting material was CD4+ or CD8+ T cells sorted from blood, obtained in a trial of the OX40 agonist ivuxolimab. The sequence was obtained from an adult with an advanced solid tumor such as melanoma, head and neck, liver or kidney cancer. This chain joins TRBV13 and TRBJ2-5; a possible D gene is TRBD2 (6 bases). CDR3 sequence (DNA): TGTGCCAGCAGCGCCCCGGGGGACCCGCAAGAGACCCAGTACTTC. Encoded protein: CASSAPGDPQETQYF.